Listed here are 14 T cell receptor beta chains from one sample, sequenced in a study of graft-versus-host responses after intestinal transplantation. Their target antigens are unknown. TCRdb's copy holds only in-frame clones and misses some; the assay was immunoSEQ multiplex PCR. The table has approximately 110,000 clones, over 85% seen once. The sample here was unstimulated CD4+ T cells sorted from spleen or lymph node cells, taken before transplant. The receptor source for this set is a human donor who was the organ donor for an intestinal transplant.

The gene calls are TRBV30 and TRBJ2-7; D not resolved. There are 16 residues in the CDR3. Deletions cut 0 bases from V and 2 bases from J, with 17 bases between. Germline CDR1 is GTSNPN and CDR2 is SVGIG (reference sequence). The CDR3 here is CAWSVMGPTPTYEQYF. The CDR3 bases are TGTGCCTGGAGTGTAATGGGCCCGACTCCCACCTACGAGCAGTACTTC.

This chain joins TRBV5-5 and TRBJ1-5; tentative D call: TRBD1 (5 bases). Looked up from germline, CDR1 is SGHKS and CDR2 is YYEKEE (reference sequence). Trimming shortened V by 0 bases and J by 2 bases, and 9 bases separated the two germline ends. The CDR3 length is 15 residues. CDR3: CASSLEGVGNQPQHF. As DNA, the CDR3 is TGTGCCAGCAGCTTGGAAGGGGTGGGCAATCAGCCCCAGCATTTT.

In its sample, this clone was seen a few times. The V and J genes are TRBV5-1 and TRBJ1-3; TRBD1 matches 7 bases. This CDR3 spans 13 amino acids. The germline gives CDR1 SGHRS, CDR2 YFSETQ. The junction had 3 bases not matched to a gene; V was cut back by 7 bases and J by 2 bases. The CDR3 nucleotides read TGCGCCAGCGGCCAGGGGGCTGGAAACACCATATATTTT. It specifies CASGQGAGNTIYF.

This clone was observed a few times. The gene calls are TRBV2 and TRBJ1-2; TRBD1 matches 12 bases. In germline, CDR1 is SNHLY, CDR2 FYNNEI. This CDR3 is 16 amino acids long. V trimming: 3 bases; J trimming: 2 bases; junction bases outside the gene matches: 4. The CDR3 reads CASSDRDRGQNYGYTF. Here the CDR3 DNA reads TGTGCCAGCAGTGATAGGGACAGGGGGCAAAACTATGGCTACACCTTC.

This clone has a single count. V usage is TRBV5-1 and J usage is TRBJ2-5; either TRBD1 or TRBD2 may supply D (5 bases each). Trimming left V 0 bases short and J 5 bases short, with 14 bases between. Per germline, CDR1 SGHRS and CDR2 YFSETQ. The CDR3 is 15 amino acids. The CDR3 is CASSLDRLAGETQYF. The CDR3, as DNA: TGCGCCAGCAGCTTGGATAGGCTAGCAGGGGAGACCCAGTACTTC.

V usage is TRBV19 and J usage is TRBJ2-1, with D unresolved. The V and J ends lost 2 bases and 0 bases respectively, with 8 bases between them. The CDR3 consists of 15 residues. CDR1 LNHDA and CDR2 SQIVND come from the germline V gene (reference sequence). The CDR3, as DNA: TGTGCCAGTAGTATAAGGGCGGCCTCCTACAATGAGCAGTTCTTC. Amino acid sequence: CASSIRAASYNEQFF.

The CDR3 reads CASSFLAGETDTQYF. The CDR3 DNA is TGTGCCAGCAGCTTCCTAGCGGGAGAGACAGATACGCAGTATTTT. The V and J genes are TRBV7-8 and TRBJ2-3; 10 bases align to TRBD2. The V segment lost 3 bases and the J segment 3 bases; nucleotides outside the gene matches: 3. This CDR3 contains 15 residues. Germline loops: CDR1 SGHVS, CDR2 FQNEAQ.

A single count supports this clone. The rearrangement links TRBV9 to TRBJ2-1; the match to TRBD2 covers 12 bases. The CDR3 loop spans 16 amino acids. Per the germline V gene, CDR1 is SGDLS and CDR2 is YYNGEE. Trimming removed 0 bases from V and 9 bases from J; junction bases left unmatched: 7. The DNA for the CDR3 is TGTGCCAGCAGCGTAGCCGGACTAGCGGGGTTCGGTGAGCAGTTCTTC. Amino acid sequence: CASSVAGLAGFGEQFF.

V usage is TRBV6-5 and J usage is TRBJ1-4; D unclear. Per the germline V gene, CDR1 is MNHEY and CDR2 is SVGAGI. This CDR3 spans 13 amino acids. Trimming removed 2 bases at V and 8 bases at J, with 9 bases between. Here the CDR3 reads CASSYQPGEKLFF. The CDR3 DNA follows: TGTGCCAGCAGTTACCAACCAGGCGAAAAACTGTTTTTT.

This chain uses TRBV5-1 with TRBJ1-3, with D possibly being TRBD1 (6 bases). The CDR3 is 14 amino acids. Germline V CDR1 and CDR2: SGHRS, YFSETQ. V shed 4 bases and J shed 1 base, with 9 bases lying between them. The CDR3 DNA reads as TGCGCCAGCAGCACGACAGGATCTGGAAACACCATATATTTT. Protein product: CASSTTGSGNTIYF.

The rearrangement joins TRBV20-1 to TRBJ2-1, with D unresolved. The CDR3 contains 11 residues. CDR1 DFQATT and CDR2 SNEGSKA come from the germline V gene (reference sequence). Trimming pared 6 bases from V and 8 bases from J, leaving 11 bases between. This chain's CDR3 is CSASRVHEQFF. The CDR3 coding sequence is TGCAGTGCCAGCCGGGTTCATGAGCAGTTCTTC.

The chain joins TRBV27 to TRBJ2-3, with D perhaps TRBD2 (6 bases). From germline, CDR1 is MNHEY and CDR2 SMNVEV (reference sequence). CDR3 length: 13 residues. V shed 8 bases and J shed 4 bases, with 13 bases lying between them. The CDR3 spells CASRGTHADTQYF. The CDR3 bases are TGTGCCAGCCGCGGGACTCACGCAGATACGCAGTATTTT.

The chain carries TRBV2 and TRBJ2-7; TRBD1 agrees at 8 bases. The CDR3 contains 13 residues. V was pared by 11 bases and J by 2 bases, with 8 bases of the junction left unmatched. CDR1 and CDR2 (germline): SNHLY, FYNNEI. The CDR3 spells CAGGTGPPYEQYF. The CDR3, as DNA: TGTGCCGGTGGGACAGGCCCACCCTACGAGCAGTACTTC.

The table lists this clone with a few counts. The V call is TRBV2, the J call TRBJ1-1, with D unclear. The CDR3 is 13 amino acids. Germline V gene lookup returns CDR1 SNHLY and CDR2 FYNNEI. Trimming took off 3 bases at V and 3 bases at J, with 8 bases between the two ends. The CDR3 loop is CASSDKTYTEAFF. In nucleotides, the CDR3 is TGTGCCAGCAGTGACAAGACCTACACTGAAGCTTTCTTT. The variable domain in full, completed from reference TRBV2 and TRBJ1-1, reads EPEVTQTPSHQVTQMGQEVILRCVPISNHLYFYWYRQILGQKVEFLVSFYNNEISEKSEIFDDQFSVERPDGSNFTLKIRSTKLEDSAMYFCASSDKTYTEAFFGQGTRLTVV.